A single sample is the source of the 31 T cell receptor beta chains below, sequenced in a study of OX40 agonist ivuxolimab in advanced cancers. Some clones are missing from TCRdb's copy, which holds only in-frame ones; the method was immunoSEQ multiplex PCR. This sample yields fewer than 25,000 clones, of which more than 70% are seen a single time; 15% to 20% belongs to the top ten. Specimen: CD4+ or CD8+ T cells sorted from blood, collected in a trial of the OX40 agonist ivuxolimab. All receptors derive from an adult with an advanced solid tumor such as melanoma, head and neck, liver or kidney cancer.

The chain combines TRBV15 with TRBJ2-5, with 7 bases aligning to TRBD2. The ends lost 0 bases at V and 4 bases at J; junction bases unmatched: 2. From germline, CDR1 is LNHNV and CDR2 YYDKDF (reference sequence). This CDR3 contains 14 residues. The CDR3 protein is CATSRDWGGETQYF. The CDR3 coding sequence is TGTGCCACCAGCAGAGATTGGGGGGGAGAGACCCAGTACTTC.

V usage is TRBV5-1 and J usage is TRBJ2-2; 8 nucleotides align to TRBD1. This CDR3 has 16 amino acids. After removal of 0 bases from V and 3 bases from J, the junction contained 4 bases not matched to a gene. CDR1 and CDR2 (germline): SGHRS, YFSETQ. The CDR3 DNA reads as TGCGCCAGCAGCTTGGCAGGACAGGGTTACACCGGGGAGCTGTTTTTT. It is translated as CASSLAGQGYTGELFF.

V usage is TRBV4-3 and J usage is TRBJ1-3; D uncertain. CDR1 LGHNA and CDR2 YSLEER come from the germline V gene. Trimming shortened V by 0 bases and J by 3 bases, and 15 bases separated the two germline ends. The CDR3 has 17 residues. CDR3 amino acids: CASSQEPPGFLGNTIYF. CDR3 bases: TGCGCCAGCAGCCAAGAGCCTCCGGGATTCCTTGGAAACACCATATATTTT.

This rearrangement joins TRBV5-4 to TRBJ1-1; TRBD1 aligns across 7 bases. Germline V lookup: CDR1 SGHNT, CDR2 YYREEE (reference sequence). With 1 base clipped from V and 3 bases from J, the junction kept 6 bases outside the gene matches. This CDR3 spans 15 amino acids. The CDR3 loop is CASSLPGQSDTEAFF. The CDR3 DNA is TGTGCCAGCAGCTTGCCGGGACAGTCCGACACTGAAGCTTTCTTT.

The chain combines TRBV19 with TRBJ1-4; no firm D call. This CDR3 is 11 amino acids long. Per the germline V gene, CDR1 is LNHDA and CDR2 is SQIVND (reference sequence). Trimming left V 2 bases short and J 8 bases short, with 3 bases between. The CDR3 bases are TGTGCCAGTAGTATACGGGAAAAACTGTTTTTT. Its translation: CASSIREKLFF.

The rearrangement links TRBV5-6 to TRBJ2-1; 11 positions match TRBD2. The CDR3 has 18 residues. The J segment lost 0 bases and the V segment lost 4 bases, leaving 9 bases of the junction unmatched. Germline CDR1 SGHDT, CDR2 YYEEEE. The CDR3 DNA reads TGTGCCAGCAGCCACCCTACTAGCGGGGGAGTCTCCTACAATGAGCAGTTCTTC. This codes for CASSHPTSGGVSYNEQFF. Based on the CDR3 plus reference TRBV5-6 and TRBJ2-1, the full variable domain is DAGVTQSPTHLIKTRGQQVTLRCSPKSGHDTVSWYQQALGQGPQFIFQYYEEEERQRGNFPDRFSGHQFPNYSSELNVNALLLGDSALYLCASSHPTSGGVSYNEQFFGPGTRLTVL.

The V and J genes are TRBV2 and TRBJ1-5; 9 bases agree with TRBD1. The CDR3 loop spans 15 amino acids. V lost 4 bases to trimming and J lost 6 bases; unmatched junction nucleotides: 7. Germline CDR1 reads SNHLY; CDR2 reads FYNNEI. The CDR3, as DNA: TGTGCCAGCAGTGGCATGACAGGGGGTAGTCAGCCCCAGCATTTT. Translating gives CASSGMTGGSQPQHF.

This chain links TRBV6-5 with TRBJ2-2; 7 bases align to TRBD2. The CDR3 length is 16 residues. V trimming: 2 bases; J trimming: 7 bases; junction bases outside the gene matches: 10. Per the germline V gene, CDR1 is MNHEY and CDR2 is SVGAGI. This CDR3 reads CASSYDGTTTGGELFF. The CDR3 nucleotides read TGTGCCAGCAGTTACGACGGGACTACTACGGGCGGGGAGCTGTTTTTT.

The rearrangement links TRBV9 to TRBJ2-5; 13 bases agree with TRBD2. V lost 0 bases and J lost 3; bases outside the gene matches: 2. The CDR3 runs 16 residues. Germline V gives CDR1 SGDLS, CDR2 YYNGEE. The CDR3: CASSVVGLAGEETQYF. DNA of the CDR3: TGTGCCAGCAGCGTAGTCGGACTAGCGGGAGAAGAGACCCAGTACTTC. Supplemented by reference TRBV9 and TRBJ2-5, the full variable domain reads DSGVTQTPKHLITATGQRVTLRCSPRSGDLSVYWYQQSLDQGLQFLIQYYNGEERAKGNILERFSAQQFPDLHSELNLSSLELGDSALYFCASSVVGLAGEETQYFGPGTRLLVL.

The genes are TRBV7-2 and TRBJ2-2; the D is unclear. Germline lookup yields CDR1 SGHTA and CDR2 FQGNSA. V was cut by 1 base and J by 6 bases, with 9 bases left in between. This CDR3 has 14 amino acids. The chain's CDR3 is CASSLGRPAGELFF. In DNA form, the CDR3 reads TGTGCCAGCAGCTTAGGCCGTCCCGCCGGGGAGCTGTTTTTT.

The chain is built from TRBV7-2 and TRBJ2-7; 7 bases are a match to TRBD2. CDR3 length: 14 residues. Germline assignment: CDR1 SGHTA and CDR2 FQGNSA. V lost 2 bases, J lost 2 bases, and 3 bases stayed unmatched. The CDR3 sequence: CASSLRGGPYEQYF. CDR3 nucleotide sequence: TGTGCCAGCAGCTTACGCGGGGGACCCTACGAGCAGTACTTC.

The chain couples TRBV6-4 to TRBJ1-1; 8 bases fit TRBD1. Trimming cost V 5 bases and J 4 bases; bases outside gene matches: 3. Germline V gene data show CDR1 as MRHNA and CDR2 as SNTAGT. The CDR3 loop spans 13 amino acids. The CDR3 here is CASSLQGGTEAFF. CDR3 nucleotide sequence: TGTGCCAGCAGTTTACAGGGGGGCACTGAAGCTTTCTTT.

The V call is TRBV19, the J call TRBJ2-1; D tentatively fits TRBD1 or TRBD2 (6 bases each). Trimming left V 5 bases short and J 3 bases short, with 17 bases between. From germline, CDR1 is LNHDA and CDR2 SQIVND (reference sequence). This CDR3 contains 16 residues. The DNA of the CDR3 is TGTGCCAGTAGTCCTTTTAAGGGGGGAGGCTACAATGAGCAGTTCTTC. Its translation: CASSPFKGGGYNEQFF.

The CDR3 nucleotides read TGTGCCTGGAGTGTACACGGGAGCGGTGTCGAGCAGTACTTC. It yields the protein CAWSVHGSGVEQYF. This chain joins TRBV30 and TRBJ2-7; D may be TRBD2 (6 bases). V lost 0 bases and J 6 bases, leaving 15 bases between the germline ends. The V gene's germline CDR1 is GTSNPN and CDR2 SVGIG (reference sequence). The CDR3 is made up of 14 amino acids.

The sample holds one count of this clone. For the CDR3, the DNA is TGTGCCAGCTCACCTACAGGGTTAGTCGACTATGGCTACACCTTC. As protein: CASSPTGLVDYGYTF. J is TRBJ1-2 and V is TRBV18, with D possibly being TRBD1 (6 bases). The germline V gene encodes CDR1 KGHSH and CDR2 LQKENI. Trimming left V 3 bases short and J 3 bases short, with 14 bases between. This CDR3 is 15 amino acids long.

This clone turned up a few times. V is TRBV7-9 and J is TRBJ2-7; 7 bases are shared with TRBD1. Germline trimming cut 2 bases from V and 5 bases from J; bases unmatched to any gene: 6. The V gene's germline CDR1 is SEHNR and CDR2 FQNEAQ (reference sequence). This CDR3 has 14 residues. The CDR3 nucleotides read TGTGCCAGCAGCTTAACAGGGGCGAGCGACGAGCAGTACTTC. The encoded protein is CASSLTGASDEQYF.

V and J are TRBV4-3 and TRBJ1-6; 8 nucleotides agree with TRBD1. The V gene's germline CDR1 is LGHNA and CDR2 YSLEER. J gave up 6 bases and V 3 bases, and 4 bases lay outside the gene matches. The CDR3 is 15 residues long. For the CDR3, the DNA is TGCGCCAGCAGCCACACCGACAGGGGTAATTCACCCCTCCACTTT. It specifies CASSHTDRGNSPLHF.

This chain joins TRBV19 and TRBJ2-2; D gene ambiguous. CDR1 is LNHDA, CDR2 SQIVND, per germline (reference sequence). This CDR3 is 14 amino acids long. V lost 3 bases and J 1 base, leaving 6 bases between the germline ends. The CDR3 region is CASSITWNTGELFF. The DNA of the CDR3 is TGTGCCAGTAGTATCACCTGGAACACCGGGGAGCTGTTTTTT.

The DNA of the CDR3 is TGTGCCAGCAGCCGACAGGGGGCCTACGAGCAGTACTTC. Its protein product is CASSRQGAYEQYF. This chain connects TRBV7-2 to TRBJ2-7, with TRBD1 matching 9 bases. V lost 5 bases, J lost 2 bases, and 1 base stayed unmatched. CDR3 length: 13 amino acids. Per the germline V gene, CDR1 is SGHTA and CDR2 is FQGNSA.

The chain recombines TRBV11-2 with TRBJ2-7, with TRBD1 identical over 7 bases. Per the germline V gene, CDR1 is SGHAT and CDR2 is FQNNGV. This CDR3 is 15 amino acids long. After removal of 0 bases from V and 1 base from J, the junction contained 3 bases not matched to a gene. CDR3 protein: CASSLEGRGSYEQYF. The CDR3 nucleotides read TGTGCCAGCAGCTTAGAGGGCAGGGGGTCCTACGAGCAGTACTTC.

The chain employs TRBV7-2 and TRBJ2-1; D call uncertain. Looked up from germline, CDR1 is SGHTA and CDR2 is FQGNSA. With 2 bases removed from V and 5 bases from J, the gap between germline ends came to 10 bases. This CDR3 has 14 amino acids. The chain's CDR3 is CASSLLFRNNEQFF. The CDR3 DNA sequence: TGTGCCAGCAGCTTACTTTTCAGAAACAATGAGCAGTTCTTC.

The chain combines TRBV7-9 with TRBJ2-5, with 11 positions matching TRBD2. Trimming took 5 bases from V and 1 from J; bases not matched to a gene: 6. Germline lookup yields CDR1 SEHNR and CDR2 FQNEAQ (reference sequence). This CDR3 is 16 amino acids long. CDR3 amino acids: CASSLLAGAAQETQYF. The CDR3 nucleotides are TGTGCCAGCAGCCTACTAGCGGGAGCGGCCCAAGAGACCCAGTACTTC.

This clone is judged medium-sized (0.01 to 0.1%). This rearrangement joins TRBV5-1 to TRBJ2-5; perhaps TRBD2 as D (7 bases). Trimming shortened V by 4 bases and J by 5 bases, and 21 bases separated the two germline ends. Germline CDR1 is SGHRS and CDR2 is YFSETQ. The CDR3 covers 16 residues. CDR3 in DNA: TGCGCCAGCAGCCCGGGGGGCGGGGTAGGAAGCGAGACCCAGTACTTC. Translation gives CASSPGGGVGSETQYF.

The chain employs TRBV2 and TRBJ1-5, with D perhaps matching TRBD1 (5 bases). The CDR3 has 16 residues. With 5 bases removed from V and 5 bases from J, the gap between germline ends came to 19 bases. Germline values: CDR1 SNHLY, CDR2 FYNNEI. The CDR3 loop reads CASSQGNRLFYQPQHF. The CDR3 DNA sequence: TGTGCCAGCAGTCAGGGAAACCGCTTATTTTATCAGCCCCAGCATTTT.

The V and J genes are TRBV25-1 and TRBJ2-2, with D possibly TRBD2 on 6 matching bases. This CDR3 has 12 amino acids. Germline V gives CDR1 MGHDK, CDR2 SYGVNS. V was shortened by 8 bases and J by 6 bases, with 10 bases between the two germline ends. This CDR3 reads CASCRLAGELFF. CDR3 coding DNA: TGTGCCAGCTGCCGACTAGCCGGGGAGCTGTTTTTT.

This chain connects TRBV7-2 to TRBJ2-5; 7 bases line up with TRBD1. CDR1 and CDR2 from the germline V gene are SGHTA and FQGNSA. V lost 5 bases and J lost 1; bases outside the gene matches: 4. The CDR3 extends over 14 amino acids. The CDR3 nucleotides are TGTGCCAGCAGCGCAAACAGGGGCCAAGAGACCCAGTACTTC. Its translation is CASSANRGQETQYF. The whole variable domain, remainder taken from reference TRBV7-2 and TRBJ2-5, is GAGVSQSPSNKVTEKGKDVELRCDPISGHTALYWYRQSLGQGLEFLIYFQGNSAPDKSGLPSDRFSAERTGGSVSTLTIQRTQQEDSAVYLCASSANRGQETQYFGPGTRLLVL.

This chain uses TRBV13 with TRBJ2-5; a possible D gene is TRBD2 (5 bases). With 5 bases removed from V and 1 base from J, the gap between germline ends came to 11 bases. The CDR3 totals 14 residues. From germline, CDR1 is PRHDT and CDR2 FYEKMQ (reference sequence). The CDR3 sequence: CASSASGIQETQYF. DNA of the CDR3: TGTGCCAGCAGCGCCTCCGGGATCCAAGAGACCCAGTACTTC.

This clone came up a few times. The genes are TRBV10-3 and TRBJ1-1, with 9 nucleotides matching TRBD1. The CDR3 covers 13 residues. V lost 10 bases, J lost 5 bases, and 8 bases stayed unmatched. Germline assignment: CDR1 ENHRY and CDR2 SYGVKD. In DNA form, the CDR3 reads TGTGCCACGGTAGGGACAGGGACGACTGAAGCTTTCTTT. Translated: CATVGTGTTEAFF.

This chain links TRBV27 with TRBJ2-7; D call uncertain. Germline lookup yields CDR1 MNHEY and CDR2 SMNVEV (reference sequence). This CDR3 has 11 amino acids. With 5 bases removed from V and 6 bases from J, the gap between germline ends came to 8 bases. The CDR3 reads CASSVGSEQYF. The CDR3 bases are TGTGCCAGCAGTGTGGGCAGCGAGCAGTACTTC.

The rearrangement joins TRBV7-2 to TRBJ2-3; D remains unclear. Germline assignment: CDR1 SGHTA and CDR2 FQGNSA. Trimming removed 4 bases at V and 2 bases at J, with 13 bases between. This CDR3 comprises 15 residues. The DNA for the CDR3 is TGTGCCAGCAGCTCGGCCGGGTCTTTCACAGATACGCAGTATTTT. As protein: CASSSAGSFTDTQYF.

This clone was seen a single time. Different DNA sequences within this sample yield the same CDR3. The chain carries TRBV10-2 and TRBJ2-4; D remains ambiguous. Germline V lookup: CDR1 WSHSY, CDR2 SAAADI. Trimming removed 3 bases from V and 5 bases from J, with 14 bases in between. CDR3 size: 15 residues. The chain's CDR3 is CASSDMWGQENIQYF. CDR3 coding DNA: TGCGCCAGCAGTGATATGTGGGGTCAGGAAAACATTCAGTACTTC.